This T cell receptor (beta chain) originates from a study of CD8+CD57+ T cells in acquired aplastic anemia. Germline CDR1 is SEHNR and CDR2 is FQNEAQ (reference sequence). V was clipped by 6 bases and J by 0 bases, with 9 bases between them. CDR3 length: 13 residues. For sequencing, patients were chosen who had shown expansion of CD8+CD57+ cells by flow cytometry. Everyone among the patients had severe acquired aplastic anemia. Profiling of TCR beta VDJ combinations and CDR3 sequences used genomic DNA as template. MiXCR, applied by TCRdb to the reads, yields one record per CDR3 protein. The sample carries some 120,000 distinct CDR3 sequences, 50% to 70% recorded once.

The chain joins TRBV7-9 to TRBJ2-7; D is unclear. The sequenced material came from sorted CD4+, CD8+, or CD8+CD57+ T cells (not recorded which) from PBMCs. The receptor's source is a human donor with aplastic anemia. For the CDR3, the DNA is TGTGCCAGCAGTCAAAGCAGCTCCTACGAGCAGTACTTC. Encoded protein: CASSQSSSYEQYF.